This note documents a single T cell receptor (beta chain) sequence. Study processing details: It was from reference gene primer amplification that nucleated cell counts were estimated. Clones were sequenced by immunoSEQ multiplex PCR, and TCRdb holds only the in-frame ones, with some missing. That table gives V, J and clone size, and the DNA gave D and trimming. The sample includes around 230,000 clones, approximately 82% of them seen just once. There are 13 residues in the CDR3. Per germline, CDR1 MNHNY and CDR2 SVGAGI (reference sequence). V was shortened by 0 bases and J by 2 bases, with 5 bases between the two germline ends. These data come from a study of blood T cell repertoires in COVID-19. For the study at large: Collection of acute and convalescent COVID-19 samples took place in the United States, Italy and Spain.

The chain has TRBV6-6 and TRBJ2-7; D unclear. The origin of this receptor is a man aged 35 to 55 who had recovered from COVID-19. Source material: peripheral blood. Written as DNA, the CDR3 is TGTGCCAGCAGTTACTCGAGCACCTACGAGCAGTACTTC. Translating it yields CASSYSSTYEQYF.